Given below is one TCR beta chain in context. This clone was counted a few times. The clone's antigen remains unknown. Per-base qualities were not stored, and no clone one base away is much larger. The trial excluded patients who had a history of autoimmune disease or were on systemic immunosuppression. In every dose cohort, peripheral blood was drawn for TCR sequencing at baseline, cycle 4 day 1, and cycle 7 day 1. Samples were obtained from an open-label, multicenter, first-in-human phase I dose-escalation trial of ivuxolimab. The trial enrolled adults with locally advanced or metastatic head and neck squamous cell, hepatocellular, melanoma or renal cell carcinoma. Before TCR sequencing, CD4+ T cells and CD8+ T cells from peripheral blood were sorted into separate populations. To sequence the TCRbeta CDR3 region, genomic DNA was isolated from the sorted cells. TCRbeta CDR3 regions were sequenced using the immunoSEQ Assay. Here the immuneACCESS table is served through TCRdb, limited to in-frame sequences with V and J called. Missing clones are a known gap in these copies; in checked studies unresolved V genes cover under half, and the rest lacks a known reason. This sample holds around 23,000 clones; roughly 88% were observed only once. The ten biggest clones cover less than 35% of the sample.

The CDR3 sequence holds 13 residues, the cysteine and phenylalanine included. The entry retains the CDR3 DNA only, 39 bases that are in frame from base 1. Trimming removed 5 bases from V and 7 bases from J, leaving 9 bases between the germline ends. The germline V gene specifies KGHSH as CDR1 and LQKENI as CDR2. This record comes from a study of OX40 agonist ivuxolimab in advanced cancers. Broadly, across the study: Ivuxolimab was an agonistic, fully human IgG2 monoclonal antibody directed against OX40 (CD134), a costimulatory receptor. Of the roughly 51 patients in dose escalation, 19 had hepatocellular carcinoma, around 15 had melanoma, 9 had renal cell carcinoma and 9 had head and neck cancer. The paper describes the monotherapy dose-escalation part (N = 52 patients) of the phase I trial of ivuxolimab. Intravenous ivuxolimab was administered to patients every 2 weeks at six dose levels: 0.01, 0.1, 0.3, 1.5, 3 and 10 mg/kg. Prior anti-PD-1, anti-PD-L1 or anti-CTLA-4 therapy was permitted, and about two fifths of dose-escalation patients had received checkpoint inhibitors. The purpose of peripheral TCRbeta sequencing was to test whether ivuxolimab changed TCR sequence diversity and led to clonal T-cell expansion. In the dose-escalation cohort, approximately 82% of patients were male, and the mean age was 60 years with a range of about 20 to 80. Partial responses occurred in three dose-escalation patients, of whom one had hepatocellular carcinoma and two had cutaneous melanoma. What the research found in general, with its limitations: At doses of 0.1 to 3.0 mg/kg, clonal expansion of both CD4+ and CD8+ T cells in blood was seen between baseline and week 6. In the 0.1-3.0 mg/kg groups, partial responders were among the patients with the lowest normalized peripheral clonal expansion, particularly in CD8+ T cells. After ivuxolimab, more expanded clones were found on average in CD8+ T cells than in CD4+ T cells. The antigen specificity of the peripheral T cells that underwent clonal expansion was not determined. Low levels of normalized T-cell clonal expansion were also seen in some patients who did not respond.

This specimen was CD4+ or CD8+ T cells sorted from blood, taken in a trial of the OX40 agonist ivuxolimab. This chain is built from TRBV18 and TRBJ1-6; no D gene is confidently identified. The receptor's source is an adult with an advanced solid tumor such as melanoma, head and neck, liver or kidney cancer. The sequenced DNA: TGTGCCAGCTCAACGGCGAGAAATTCACCCCTCCACTTT. This encodes CASSTARNSPLHF.